This T cell receptor beta chain was sequenced during a study of cytomegalovirus exposure and HLA in healthy donors listed by TCRdb under 2017. Background on the whole study: An earlier analysis of some 550 of the donors reported roughly 270 Gb of sequence data and 117 million unique TCR beta sequences from about 200 million T cells. Donor age, sex, ethnicity and CMV serostatus were compiled alongside the repertoire data. All discovery cohort repertoires had been generated using a single sequencing platform. In a later genetic analysis, genome-wide SNP genotypes for about 55% of the roughly 670 donors were used, and that subset was treated as a discovery cohort. A later analysis re-analyzed previously published TCR beta repertoires from 666 donors and added high-resolution HLA genotyping to study TCR occurrence patterns. Roughly 5 DR-DQ haplotypes were treated as single units for association and clustering because of strong linkage in the cohort. The study combined high-throughput TCR immunosequencing, statistical association of individual TCRs with disease status, and machine learning to predict cytomegalovirus infection status. To decide whether each TCR beta V gene segment behaved as functional or pseudogenic, an earlier analysis of approximately 620 of the donors relied on high-throughput TCR beta sequencing. Class I and class II HLA loci were covered by the typing at four-digit resolution. In the later analysis, no new phenotypic data were used to find candidate immune exposures; instead, reliance was placed on TCR beta sequences and their occurrence across donors. An early release that covered about 600 HLA-typed donors contained approximately 300 gigabases of sequencing data and around 80 million unique TCR sequences. The study aimed to test whether signatures of past pathogen exposure could be identified by cataloging public T cell receptors. The study used immunosequencing to profile the T cell repertoires of 666 subjects and linked those repertoires to cytomegalovirus serostatus. In addition to the first cohort of 666 subjects, a separate validation cohort of under 150 different subjects was used. Typing coverage differed by locus: A, B, C, DRB1 and DQB1 were typed in roughly 629-630 donors, DQA1 in around 500, DPA1 in around 580, and DPB1 in roughly 470. Among a few hundred genotyped donors of the cohort, an average of around 240,000 unique TCR beta nucleotide sequences were sequenced per donor, roughly a sixth of them non-productive. The genetic ancestry cluster associated with self-reported Caucasian donors included 80% to 90% of the roughly 390 genotyped donors. Study-wide findings and limitations: While some public TCRs were present in many individuals, most TCR sequences turned up only very rarely across donors. V-gene and J-gene trimming of TCR beta chains was associated with a missense DCLRE1C variant in a later genetic analysis, and the association was replicated in an independent cohort. When HLA alleles, especially DR and DQ, strongly co-occurred, attributing TCR associations to individual alleles was difficult. A later analysis found that most CMV-associated TCR beta chains appeared HLA-restricted, with HLA associations seemingly driven largely by CMV exposure. According to a later genetic analysis, donors in an Asian-associated ancestry cluster had fewer N-insertions in productive TCRs than the approximately 630-donor mean. Sequencing depth was assumed to be roughly uniform across donors in the presence/absence analyses, though that assumption may not hold. In a later analysis, HLA-associated TCR beta chains showed more clonal expansion and lower generation probabilities than non-associated chains that were equally common. According to a later analysis, TCR association rates differed among HLA loci, with DRB1 alleles showing the most associated TCRs and HLA-C alleles showing the fewest. Because HLA typing was unavailable for some donors at each locus, only the typed subset was used in association tests. The cohort was sequenced for TCR beta chains only, and without alpha or paired-chain data the features that could be detected were limited. The classifier was reported to diagnose cytomegalovirus status with high specificity and sensitivity in both the original and validation cohorts. Some IMGT-functional V segments, including TRBV6-2 and TRBV6-3, could not be distinguished by the 87-base-pair reads and were therefore excluded. Correlated functional status among segregating V segments might be attributable to linkage disequilibrium, but an unknown experimental factor could not be ruled out. The study listed 150 to 200 TCR beta chains as associated with cytomegalovirus. It was suggested by the authors that the approach could potentially be generalized to other disease states and immunological phenotypes. A cluster of highly shared sequence variants was judged likely to represent a technical artifact of the sequencing pipeline. A few of the identified cytomegalovirus-associated TCR beta chains were confirmed in vitro to be specific for cytomegalovirus antigens. At a false discovery rate of 0.05, a later analysis linked 16,951 TCR beta sequences to specific HLA alleles. Immune exposure information for the cohort was limited to CMV serostatus. A further reported finding was that TCR beta sequences accurately predicted the HLA-A and HLA-B alleles for most subjects in the first cohort. An earlier analysis of approximately 590 of the donors showed that most TCR beta V segments appeared in productive rearrangements either about 90% or about 30% of the time, which broadly matched IMGT annotations. A later analysis reported that several top co-occurrence clusters appeared linked to parvovirus B19, influenza, CMV and Epstein-Barr virus. Because counts were too low, roughly 16 rarely observed V segments, including chromosome 9 orphons, were excluded from the earlier analysis of 587 of the donors.

To note about this clone: Its antigen remains undetermined. No base quality information exists; no much larger clone differs at one position.

The library was obtained by the immunoSEQ multiplex PCR assay. For the multiplex PCR, a mixture combining 60 forward primers for TCR Vbeta segments and 13 reverse primers for TCR Jbeta segments was used. A multiplex PCR assay on genomic DNA amplified the CDR3 region of rearranged TCR beta genes. The amplified TCR beta libraries were sequenced on the Illumina HiSeq System as 87-base-pair reads. Per the source publication's procedure: A later analysis tallied 80 million to 95 million unique TCR beta chains across the 650 to 750 repertoires, and around 9.9 million of those chains were shared by two or more donors. To remove PCR and sequencing errors, raw reads were error-corrected and collapsed into unique sequences using a nearest-neighbor algorithm that merged closely related sequences. Alignment of CDR3 sequences to IMGT reference sequences was used to assign V, D and J gene segments. For a sequence to be retained, a match of at least six nucleotides was required to both a V gene segment and a J gene segment. Rearrangements were classified as productive when the CDR3 lacked stop codons and remained in frame with V and J, and all other rearrangements were classified as non-productive. CDR3 was defined according to IMGT convention as the region running from the second conserved V-encoded cysteine to the conserved J-encoded phenylalanine. The earlier analysis of some 540 of the donors excluded any sequence lacking an unambiguous match to a single V gene segment. An earlier analysis of 450 to 650 of the donors called V segments functional above 56.7% productive rearrangements and segregating when the between-donor standard deviation exceeded 5%. A statistical classification framework was built to diagnose cytomegalovirus status from the catalog of TCR beta chain sequences. V and J gene assignment, in a later analysis, came from comparing TCR nucleotide sequences with IMGT/GENE-DB human TR gene sequences. In a later analysis, CDR3 sequences and most-parsimonious VDJ recombination scenarios were assigned using the TCRdist pipeline. In a later analysis, every TCR beta chain was defined by the combination of its CDR3 amino acid sequence and its V-gene family, and reads without a unique V-gene family were dropped. To address suspected cross-contamination and a sequencing artifact, a later analysis removed under 600 highly shared, low-generation-probability nucleotide sequences. For each public chain, a later analysis derived a clonal expansion index from normalized ranks of inferred template counts within each repertoire. A later analysis computed generation probabilities with a VDJ recombination model fitted to out-of-frame rearrangements, and checked the results against IGoR. Hypergeometric tests were used in a later analysis to score TCR-TCR, TCR-HLA and TCR-CMV co-occurrence, with a repertoire-size bias correction applied to the TCR pairs. False discovery rates were estimated in a later analysis by permuting HLA or CMV assignments 20 times. In a later analysis, co-occurring TCRs were grouped with DBSCAN, and TCRdist sequence similarity was added when clustering was performed within HLA-allele-positive subsets. Repertoires with fewer than 30,000 or more than 120,000 public chains, plus five repertoires with anomalous nucleotide sharing, were excluded from co-occurrence clustering. In TCRdb, the immuneACCESS table is reduced to in-frame sequences with V and J assigned. These tables do not hold every clone; where another copy was compared, an unresolved V gene accounts for under half, and the others remain unexplained. That table supplies the V and J calls and clone size; D and trimming were determined from the DNA. The sample table holds 55,000 to 70,000 clones, of which roughly 85% were seen once. 1.5% to 2% of the sample goes to the ten largest clones.

In total, 500 to 700 healthy bone marrow donors made up the cohort. At the time of sampling, all cohort members were nominally healthy, though unrecorded immune exposures were likely present. The donor tested CMV seronegative, placing the donor among the roughly 350 seronegative members of the cohort. A peripheral blood sample was collected from each donor, and TCR beta sequencing was performed on peripheral blood mononuclear cells. Genomic DNA extraction from the blood cell samples was performed with the Qiagen DNeasy Blood Extraction Kit. Including the terminal cysteine and phenylalanine, the CDR3 comprises 13 residues. Kept here is only the CDR3 DNA, which spans 39 bases and is read in frame from base 1. V is shortened by 4 bases, J by 0 bases, and the region joining them spans 6 bases. From the germline V gene (reference sequence), CDR1 is LNHDA and CDR2 is SQIVND.

The sequenced sample consisted of PBMCs. This TCR derives from a woman in her thirties in good health and CMV-seronegative. In this chain, TRBV19 is recombined with TRBJ1-1, with the D gene call left open. The sequence in DNA is TGTGCCAGTAGTACCAGTATGAACACTGAAGCTTTCTTT. This gives the protein CASSTSMNTEAFF.